This T cell receptor (beta chain) was found in a study of T cell clusters in autoimmune cytopenias. TRB was amplified from about 270 ng of peripheral blood genomic DNA per sample. TRB was amplified by touch-down multiplex PCR, primer pools A and B combined. TCRdb reprocessed the multiplex PCR reads and stores each CDR3 protein as one record, lacking DNA. This sample's clone table lists about 11,000 distinct CDR3 sequences. The germline CDR1 and CDR2 sequences are MNHEY and SVGAGI. The CDR3 totals 12 residues. The sample also formed part of further work on T cell repertoires in aging, cancer and after chemotherapy.

This sequence originates from a human donor in good health. The chain carries TRBV6-5 and TRBJ1-6; TCRdb lists TRBD1, though no DNA is available to test this call. The sequencing input was peripheral blood. The CDR3 loop reads CASRIRRPPLHF.